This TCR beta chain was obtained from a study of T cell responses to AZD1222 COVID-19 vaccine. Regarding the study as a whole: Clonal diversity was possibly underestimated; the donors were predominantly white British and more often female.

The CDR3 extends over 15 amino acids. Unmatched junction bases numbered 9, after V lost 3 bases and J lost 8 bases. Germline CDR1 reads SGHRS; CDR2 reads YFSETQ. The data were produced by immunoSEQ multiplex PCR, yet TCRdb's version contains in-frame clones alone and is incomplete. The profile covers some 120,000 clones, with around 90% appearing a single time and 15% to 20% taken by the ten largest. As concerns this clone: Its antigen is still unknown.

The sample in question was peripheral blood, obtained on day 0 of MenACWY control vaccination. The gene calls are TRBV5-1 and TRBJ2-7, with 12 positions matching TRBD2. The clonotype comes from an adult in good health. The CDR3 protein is CASSSTWTSGNKQYF. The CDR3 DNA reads TGCGCCAGCAGCTCCACCTGGACTAGCGGGAACAAGCAGTACTTC.